This T cell receptor beta chain was captured by sequencing in a study of cytomegalovirus exposure and HLA in healthy donors. Findings and caveats of the study: TCR beta sequences numbering fewer than 20,000 were associated with HLA alleles at 0.05 false discovery rate in a later analysis.

Primers included in the PCR were 60 Vbeta and 13 Jbeta primers. Sequenced by immunoSEQ multiplex PCR; TCRdb stores in-frame clones only, minus some. The sample consists of some 200,000 clones, approximately 80% of them appearing once. Regarding this clone: Antigen unknown.

V lost 5 bases and J lost 0; bases outside the gene matches: 15. This CDR3 spans 19 amino acids. Germline CDR1 and CDR2: LNHDA and SQIVND (reference sequence). The clonotype was recovered from a woman in her thirties in good health and CMV-seronegative. The V and J genes are TRBV19 and TRBJ1-1; 10 nucleotides agree with TRBD1. Sample: PBMCs. CDR3 sequence: CASSSRGGWGQGMNTEAFF. CDR3 nucleotides: TGTGCCAGTAGTTCAAGAGGGGGGTGGGGACAGGGGATGAACACTGAAGCTTTCTTT.